Listed below are T cell receptor beta chains from one sample, sequenced in a study of cytomegalovirus exposure and HLA in healthy donors. Generated by immunoSEQ multiplex PCR, the TCRdb table keeps only in-frame clones and is missing some. The table shows around 100,000 clones, with less than 10% occurring only once. The sample consisted of PBMCs. All receptors derive from a man over 45 in good health and CMV-seronegative. Each CDR3 is given with its conserved first and last residue. A D gene is named only where the DNA matches it firmly. Where a row states a size, it is once, few, many or the class of an expanded clone; other rows omit it.

>NA|TRBD1|TRBV27|TRBJ1-2
CASSWTGTGYGYTF
TGTGCCAGCAGTTGGACCGGGACAGGGTATGGCTACACCTTC
>few|NA|TRBV6-5|TRBJ1-5
CASRIREYSNQPQHF
TGTGCCAGCAGAATCCGAGAGTATAGCAATCAGCCCCAGCATTTT
>few|TRBD1|TRBV29-1|TRBJ1-1
CSVEDGQGVRF
TGCAGCGTTGAAGATGGACAGGGAGTTAGGTTT
>NA|NA|TRBV25-1|TRBJ2-7
CASSGVGTYEQYF
TGTGCCAGTTCGGGGGTAGGGACCTACGAGCAGTACTTC
>few|NA|TRBV7-2|TRBJ1-5
CASSLGQMNQPQHF
TGTGCCAGCAGCTTAGGACAGATGAATCAGCCCCAGCATTTT
>few|TRBD2|TRBV7-7|TRBJ2-5
CASSPGTSIETQYF
TGTGCTAGCAGCCCCGGGACTAGCATAGAGACCCAGTACTTC
>NA|TRBD1|TRBV2|TRBJ1-6
CARGGGGNNSPLHF
TGTGCCAGGGGAGGAGGGGGCAATAATTCACCCCTCCACTTT
>few|NA|TRBV9|TRBJ2-7
CASSVGSIPYEQYF
TGTGCCAGCAGCGTAGGTAGTATTCCCTACGAGCAGTACTTC
>few|NA|TRBV7-8|TRBJ2-5
CASRTGDFQETQYF
TGTGCCAGCAGGACAGGAGATTTTCAAGAGACCCAGTACTTC
>NA|NA|TRBV6-1|TRBJ1-1
CASRQRDVSGTEAFF
TGTGCCAGCAGGCAAAGAGATGTCTCAGGCACTGAAGCTTTCTTT
>NA|NA|TRBV19|TRBJ2-5
CASSSGVTQETQYF
TGTGCCAGTAGTAGCGGAGTAACCCAAGAGACCCAGTACTTC
>NA|TRBD2|TRBV7-8|TRBJ2-1
CASSLEPSGSYNEQFF
TGTGCCAGCAGCTTAGAACCTAGCGGTTCCTACAATGAGCAGTTCTTC
>many|TRBD1|TRBV5-5|TRBJ1-6
CASLPGQGMGSPLHF
TGTGCCAGCCTACCCGGACAGGGTATGGGGTCACCCCTCCACTTT
>NA|TRBD2|TRBV9|TRBJ2-1
CASSVRSGGNYNEQFF
TGTGCCAGCAGCGTCCGTAGCGGGGGTAATTACAATGAGCAGTTCTTC
>few|NA|TRBV19|TRBJ1-4
CASSQNRDEKLFF
TGTGCCAGTAGCCAAAACAGGGACGAAAAACTGTTTTTT
>NA|TRBD2|TRBV7-8|TRBJ2-2
CASTRGSGRNTGELFF
TGTGCCAGCACCCGGGGTAGCGGGAGAAACACCGGGGAGCTGTTTTTT
>NA|TRBD1|TRBV7-3|TRBJ2-1
CASSPRQGRINEQFF
TGTGCCAGCAGTCCCCGACAGGGAAGGATCAATGAGCAGTTCTTC
>few|NA|TRBV7-9|TRBJ2-1
CASSLNRGEQFF
TGTGCCAGCAGCTTAAACCGGGGGGAGCAGTTCTTC
>NA|TRBD1|TRBV7-2|TRBJ1-6
CASSPGQVNSPLHF
TGTGCCAGCAGCCCCGGACAGGTCAATTCACCCCTCCACTTT
>few|TRBD2|TRBV6-1|TRBJ2-2
CASSGGLAGFGELFF
TGTGCCAGCAGTGGGGGACTAGCGGGGTTCGGGGAGCTGTTTTTT
>NA|TRBD1|TRBV5-6|TRBJ1-1
CASSNRGRYTEAFF
TGTGCCAGCAGTAACAGGGGGCGTTACACTGAAGCTTTCTTT
>NA|NA|TRBV4-1|TRBJ1-2
CASSQDRGGYGYTF
TGCGCCAGCAGCCAAGATCGTGGCGGCTATGGCTACACCTTC
>few|NA|TRBV28|TRBJ2-3
CASIENGATDTQYF
TGTGCCAGCATCGAAAACGGAGCCACAGATACGCAGTATTTT
>many|TRBD1|TRBV5-4|TRBJ2-7
CASSPRDRGHSEQYF
TGTGCCAGCAGCCCCCGGGACAGGGGGCATTCCGAGCAGTACTTC
>NA|TRBD2|TRBV9|TRBJ2-5
CASSVVAGGRETQYF
TGTGCCAGCAGCGTAGTGGCGGGAGGGCGGGAGACCCAGTACTTC
>NA|NA|TRBV11-3|TRBJ2-1
CASSLGLSSSYNEQFF
TGTGCCAGCAGCTTAGGACTCTCGAGCTCCTACAATGAGCAGTTCTTC